A single sample is the source of the 14 T cell receptor beta chains below, sequenced in a study of T cells after yellow fever vaccination. TCRdb independently ran MiXCR on the 5' RACE reads; one entry per CDR3 protein. The profile covers tens of thousands of distinct CDR3 sequences, with about an eighth appearing a single time and 20% to 25% taken by the ten largest. The sample here was CD8+ T cells not binding an NS4B(214-222) dextramer, sorted from PBMCs, taken roughly 23 days after the first yellow fever vaccination. Receptors were obtained from a man between 18 and 35 years old who received the YFV17D yellow fever vaccine.

This clonotype was observed a handful of times. V gene TRBV5-4 combines with J gene TRBJ2-7, with 9 bases aligning to TRBD1. J gave up 2 bases and V 0 bases, and 3 bases lay outside the gene matches. The germline CDR1 and CDR2 sequences are SGHNT and YYREEE (reference sequence). CDR3 length: 15 amino acids. Here the CDR3 reads CASSLGDRAPYEQYF. In nucleotides, the CDR3 is TGTGCCAGCAGCTTGGGGGACAGGGCCCCCTACGAGCAGTACTTC.

This clonotype was recorded a few times. This rearrangement joins TRBV4-1 to TRBJ1-1; tentatively, D is TRBD1 (5 bases). From germline, CDR1 is MGHRA and CDR2 YSYEKL. The V end lost 4 bases, the J end lost 0 bases, and 9 bases lay between the germline ends. The CDR3 runs to 14 residues. CDR3 coding DNA: TGCGCCAGCAGCCGCGCGGGGGTGAACACTGAAGCTTTCTTT. Translation: CASSRAGVNTEAFF.

The chain has TRBV5-1 and TRBJ2-7; a weak D match, TRBD1 (5 bases). The CDR3 consists of 13 residues. Germline V CDR1 and CDR2: SGHRS, YFSETQ. V was cut by 4 bases and J by 3 bases, with 11 bases left in between. In DNA, the CDR3 is TGCGCCAGCAGCGAACAGGTCCGCTACGAGCAGTACTTC. This codes for CASSEQVRYEQYF. Together with reference TRBV5-1 and TRBJ2-7, the CDR3 gives the full variable domain: KAGVTQTPRYLIKTRGQQVTLSCSPISGHRSVSWYQQTPGQGLQFLFEYFSETQRNKGNFPGRFSGRQFSNSRSEMNVSTLELGDSALYLCASSEQVRYEQYFGPGTRLTVT.

This clonotype was counted only a few times. This chain joins TRBV6-1 and TRBJ2-7, with TRBD1 matching 8 bases. Trimming took 5 bases from V and 13 from J; bases not matched to a gene: 16. The CDR3 has 14 residues. Germline loops: CDR1 MNHNS, CDR2 SASEGT. This chain's CDR3 is CASSPTGDRSFGYF. The DNA of the CDR3 is TGTGCCAGCAGTCCGACCGGGGACAGGTCTTTCGGTTACTTC.

This clonotype was counted ten times or more. This chain links TRBV15 with TRBJ2-1; the match to TRBD1 covers 7 bases. V dropped 6 bases and J dropped 5; count of bases not matched to a gene: 4. CDR3 length equals 13 residues. Germline V gives CDR1 LNHNV, CDR2 YYDKDF (reference sequence). The CDR3 bases are TGTGCCACCAGAGAGGACAGGAACAATGAGCAGTTCTTC. This sequence encodes CATREDRNNEQFF.

The rearrangement links TRBV5-5 to TRBJ1-2; D possibly corresponds to TRBD1 (6 bases). V lost 7 bases and J 8 bases, leaving 27 bases between the germline ends. Germline-derived CDR1 and CDR2 are SGHKS and YYEKEE (reference sequence). The CDR3 is made up of 16 amino acids. Written as DNA, the CDR3 is TGTGCCAGCGGCCCCTGGGACATCTTGAATGAGTGGGGCTACACCTTC. Translation: CASGPWDILNEWGYTF.

V is TRBV29-1 and J is TRBJ1-1, with a weak D call TRBD1 (5 bases). V was clipped by 5 bases and J by 4 bases, with 11 bases between them. This CDR3 is built from 12 residues. CDR1 and CDR2 (germline): SQVTM, ANQGSEA. CDR3 bases: TGCAGCGTTCCAGGGTGGGGCACTGAAGCTTTCTTT. Residues: CSVPGWGTEAFF.

This clonotype was counted only a few times. The chain employs TRBV3-1 and TRBJ2-2; D not resolved. Trimming cost V 8 bases and J 0 bases, with 4 bases left between them. The germline V gene encodes CDR1 LGHDT and CDR2 YNNKEL (reference sequence). The CDR3 totals 12 residues. CDR3 nucleotides: TGTGCCAGCTGGTCGAACACCGGGGAGCTGTTTTTT. This codes for CASWSNTGELFF.

This rearrangement joins TRBV6-1 to TRBJ2-3; D possibly corresponds to TRBD2 (5 bases). Trimming pared 11 bases from V and 5 bases from J, leaving 17 bases between. This CDR3 is 13 amino acids long. CDR1 and CDR2 from the germline V gene are MNHNS and SASEGT. The CDR3 sequence: CAAPGLLGDTQYF. CDR3 in DNA: TGTGCCGCCCCCGGACTCCTCGGAGATACGCAGTATTTT.

The sample holds many counts of this clonotype. The rearrangement links TRBV9 to TRBJ1-1; 7 bases agree with TRBD1. This CDR3 is built from 15 residues. J gave up 0 bases and V 4 bases, and 6 bases lay outside the gene matches. Germline CDR1 reads SGDLS; CDR2 reads YYNGEE. This chain's CDR3 is CASSSRDRLNTEAFF. CDR3 in DNA: TGTGCCAGCAGCTCACGGGACAGACTGAACACTGAAGCTTTCTTT.

This clonotype was seen a handful of times. The rearrangement links TRBV7-2 to TRBJ2-2, with D unresolved. Trimming removed 2 bases from V and 9 bases from J, with 4 bases in between. The CDR3 is made up of 11 amino acids. CDR1 and CDR2 from the germline V gene are SGHTA and FQGNSA. The CDR3, as DNA: TGTGCCAGCAGCTTATCCCGGGAGCTGTTTTTT. Translated: CASSLSRELFF. The full variable domain, rest sourced from reference TRBV7-2 and TRBJ2-2, is GAGVSQSPSNKVTEKGKDVELRCDPISGHTALYWYRQSLGQGLEFLIYFQGNSAPDKSGLPSDRFSAERTGGSVSTLTIQRTQQEDSAVYLCASSLSRELFFGEGSRLTVL.

The sample holds a few counts of this clonotype. The V and J genes are TRBV10-3 and TRBJ1-3; D is unclear. The V gene's germline CDR1 is ENHRY and CDR2 SYGVKD. V was cut by 8 bases and J by 4 bases, with 6 bases left in between. CDR3 length: 11 amino acids. The CDR3 coding sequence is TGTGCCATCGTTCTCGGAAACACCATATATTTT. It translates to CAIVLGNTIYF.

The chain employs TRBV6-5 and TRBJ1-2; D is possibly TRBD1 (6 bases). Germline V gene sequence: CDR1 MNHEY, CDR2 SVGAGI. The CDR3 totals 16 residues. Trimming shortened V by 2 bases and J by 1 base, and 14 bases separated the two germline ends. CDR3 protein: CASSYHRRGGNYGYTF. In DNA, the CDR3 is TGTGCCAGCAGTTACCACCGCAGGGGTGGTAACTATGGCTACACCTTC.

This clonotype turned up a few times. The chain couples TRBV5-1 to TRBJ1-1, with 8 nucleotides matching TRBD1. Germline-derived CDR1 and CDR2 are SGHRS and YFSETQ. The trim removed 4 bases at V and 1 base at J, leaving 3 bases unmatched. This CDR3 has 14 amino acids. The CDR3 loop is CASSGTGSNTEAFF. In DNA, the CDR3 is TGCGCCAGCAGCGGGACAGGCTCGAACACTGAAGCTTTCTTT.